This TCR beta chain was observed in a study of cytomegalovirus exposure and HLA in healthy donors. Generated by immunoSEQ multiplex PCR, the TCRdb table keeps only in-frame clones and is missing some. The data contain approximately 71,000 clones, about 95% of them singletons. Per the germline V gene, CDR1 is LGHNT and CDR2 is FRNRAP. The CDR3 extends over 18 amino acids. V shed 1 base and J shed 0 bases, with 16 bases lying between them. The sample was PBMCs. The TCR sequence derives from a woman younger than 35 in good health and CMV-seronegative. V and J are TRBV12-5 and TRBJ1-3; no definite D call. CDR3 residues: CASGLEAGSALSGNTIYF. CDR3 nucleotide sequence: TGTGCTAGTGGTTTGGAAGCCGGGTCTGCACTCTCTGGAAACACCATATATTTT.